Shown below are 27 T cell receptor beta chains from a single sample sequenced in a study of breast tumors, draining lymph nodes, adjacent tissues. TCRdb recomputed calls from the multiplex PCR reads with MiXCR, one row per CDR3 protein. The sample has tens of thousands of distinct CDR3 sequences, around 23% seen once; the top ten hold under 9.5%. The sample taken for sequencing was breast tumor tissue. Source of these receptors: a female donor with breast cancer. Some clones in this sample may be carry-over from other donors' samples.

This clonotype was observed at least ten times. The chain uses TRBV20-1 and TRBJ2-7; D is uncertain. V lost 3 bases and J 0 bases, leaving 9 bases between the germline ends. CDR3 length: 13 residues. The germline CDR1 and CDR2 sequences are DFQATT and SNEGSKA (reference sequence). The DNA for the CDR3 is TGCAGTGCTAGTGATCCCCGCTCCTACGAGCAGTACTTC. Translated: CSASDPRSYEQYF.

This clonotype occurred many times. The V gene is TRBV12-3 or TRBV12-4, the J gene TRBJ2-1, with TRBD1 identical over 9 bases. The CDR3 length is 16 residues. The J segment lost 2 bases and the V segment lost 5 bases, leaving 7 bases of the junction unmatched. CDR3 sequence: CASSRPGQGTYNEQFF. In DNA, the CDR3 is TGTGCCAGCAGTAGACCGGGACAGGGAACCTACAATGAGCAGTTCTTC.

This clonotype was picked up many times. The chain combines TRBV10-3 with TRBJ1-6; no clear D. V lost 3 bases to trimming and J lost 8 bases, with 11 bases between them. Per the germline V gene, CDR1 is ENHRY and CDR2 is SYGVKD. The CDR3 totals 14 residues. The CDR3 bases are TGTGCCATCAGTGAAATCAGGCCGGATTCACCCCTCCACTTT. Translating it yields CAISEIRPDSPLHF.

Details on this clonotype: A single base separates this from a much larger clone, so it may be a read error. The V and J genes are TRBV7-9 and TRBJ1-2; D remains ambiguous. This CDR3 is built from 14 residues. Germline assignment: CDR1 SEHNR and CDR2 FQNEAQ (reference sequence). CDR3 sequence reads: CASSLMAEGYGCTF. The CDR3 DNA follows: TGTGCCAGCAGCTTAATGGCAGAAGGCTATGGCTGCACCTTC.

This clonotype was picked up many times. V usage is TRBV5-1 and J usage is TRBJ1-5; 8 bases line up with TRBD1. CDR3 length: 14 residues. Trimming took 0 bases from V and 5 from J; bases not matched to a gene: 1. The germline V gene has CDR1 SGHRS and CDR2 YFSETQ. The CDR3 nucleotides read TGCGCCAGCAGCTTGGCAGGGGGCTATCAGCCCCAGCATTTT. It translates to CASSLAGGYQPQHF. The entire variable domain, with the rest obtained from reference TRBV5-1 and TRBJ1-5, is as follows: KAGVTQTPRYLIKTRGQQVTLSCSPISGHRSVSWYQQTPGQGLQFLFEYFSETQRNKGNFPGRFSGRQFSNSRSEMNVSTLELGDSALYLCASSLAGGYQPQHFGDGTRLSIL.

In its sample, this clonotype was seen many times. The chain carries TRBV28 and TRBJ1-5; 7 bases agree with TRBD1. This CDR3 is 15 amino acids long. The germline gives CDR1 MDHEN, CDR2 SYDVKM. The V segment lost 4 bases and the J segment 0 bases; nucleotides outside the gene matches: 3. CDR3 amino acids: CASSWGQTSNQPQHF. The CDR3 DNA is TGTGCCAGCAGTTGGGGACAGACTAGCAATCAGCCCCAGCATTTT.

This clonotype has more than one count but fewer than ten. The chain carries TRBV5-1 and TRBJ2-1, with D unresolved. Germline-derived CDR1 and CDR2 are SGHRS and YFSETQ. The CDR3 is 16 amino acids. Trimming shortened V by 0 bases and J by 0 bases, and 10 bases separated the two germline ends. The CDR3 loop is CASSLVPLSSYNEQFF. CDR3 coding DNA: TGCGCCAGCAGCTTGGTCCCGCTGAGCTCCTACAATGAGCAGTTCTTC.

This clonotype was counted ten times or more. This chain links TRBV20-1 with TRBJ2-3; 9 bases are a match to TRBD2. The CDR3 has 16 amino acids. V dropped 0 bases and J dropped 4; count of bases not matched to a gene: 8. Germline-derived CDR1 and CDR2 are DFQATT and SNEGSKA (reference sequence). The CDR3 coding sequence is TGCAGTGCTAGAGATCCCGCGGGGGGGCGGTCAGATACGCAGTATTTT. As protein: CSARDPAGGRSDTQYF.

This clonotype appeared a few times. The chain recombines TRBV6-1 with TRBJ2-3, with TRBD2 as a possible D gene (5 bases). The V and J ends lost 0 bases and 4 bases respectively, with 14 bases between them. CDR1 and CDR2 (germline): MNHNS, SASEGT. The CDR3 runs to 16 residues. The CDR3 is CASSEALLRGADTQYF. CDR3 bases: TGTGCCAGCAGTGAAGCGCTCCTTCGGGGAGCAGATACGCAGTATTTT.

J is TRBJ2-1 and V is TRBV19; D perhaps matches TRBD1 (6 bases). The CDR3 length is 16 residues. Germline lookup yields CDR1 LNHDA and CDR2 SQIVND (reference sequence). V lost 4 bases and J 0 bases, leaving 13 bases between the germline ends. The CDR3 loop is CASSKKGDISYNEQFF. The CDR3, as DNA: TGTGCCAGTAGTAAGAAAGGGGACATCTCCTACAATGAGCAGTTCTTC.

This clonotype was counted ten times or more. The rearrangement uses TRBV5-1 and TRBJ2-2; 10 positions match TRBD2. Trimming cost V 4 bases and J 6 bases; bases outside gene matches: 3. The CDR3 spans 14 residues. CDR1 SGHRS and CDR2 YFSETQ come from the germline V gene. The CDR3 here is CASSQSGRAGELFF. CDR3 bases: TGCGCCAGCAGCCAAAGCGGGAGGGCCGGGGAGCTGTTTTTT.

On this clonotype: A much larger clone lies a single base off, so this may be a read error. The chain combines TRBV27 with TRBJ2-7; maybe TRBD2 (5 bases). The CDR3 runs to 16 residues. Germline CDR1 reads MNHEY; CDR2 reads SMNVEV (reference sequence). Here the CDR3 reads CASSLQADLAYYGQYF. The CDR3 DNA reads as TGTGCCAGCAGTTTACAGGCGGACCTAGCTTACTACGGGCAGTACTTC.

On this clonotype: This may arise from a read error, as a much more abundant clone is one base away. The CDR3 does not close with the conserved phenylalanine or tryptophan, likely indicating a read error. The J gene is TRBJ2-7, the V gene TRBV18; D is perhaps TRBD1 (6 bases). V dropped 3 bases and J dropped 4 bases, with 13 bases sitting between them. The CDR3 runs to 14 residues. Germline assignment: CDR1 KGHSH and CDR2 LQKENI. The CDR3 nucleotides read TGTGCCAGCTCACCCCGGGACAATCAATACGAGCAGTACTCC. Its translation: CASSPRDNQYEQYS.

The V gene is TRBV6-2 or TRBV6-3, the J gene TRBJ1-1, with D unclear. CDR1 and CDR2 (germline): MNHEY, SVGEGT. The CDR3 is 12 amino acids. Trimming took 6 bases from V and 0 from J, leaving 5 bases between them. Written as DNA, the CDR3 is TGTGCCAGCAGGGGCCTGAACACTGAAGCTTTCTTT. Amino acids: CASRGLNTEAFF.

The chain joins TRBV20-1 to TRBJ2-1; 13 nucleotides match TRBD2. The CDR3 is 20 amino acids. The V gene's germline CDR1 is DFQATT and CDR2 SNEGSKA (reference sequence). V was clipped by 3 bases and J by 2 bases; unmatched bases: 16. The CDR3 loop is CSARANGLAGASVPYNEQFF. The CDR3 DNA is TGCAGTGCTAGGGCCAACGGACTAGCGGGGGCTTCCGTCCCCTACAATGAGCAGTTCTTC.

This clonotype has more than one count but fewer than ten. The V and J genes are TRBV6-2 or TRBV6-3 and TRBJ1-2, with 8 bases matching TRBD1. CDR1 MNHEY and CDR2 SVGEGT come from the germline V gene. The J segment lost 4 bases and the V segment lost 6 bases, leaving 16 bases of the junction unmatched. The CDR3 length is 17 residues. The CDR3 DNA reads as TGTGCCAGCAGGGACCCGGGACAGGCCCGAGGGTCCTATGGCTACACCTTC. It codes for CASRDPGQARGSYGYTF.

This clonotype was observed many times. V gene TRBV4-1 combines with J gene TRBJ2-1; TRBD1 matches 7 bases. Trimming at V came to 1 base and at J to 7 bases, leaving 16 bases not matched to a gene. The CDR3 has 18 amino acids. Germline lookup yields CDR1 MGHRA and CDR2 YSYEKL. The chain's CDR3 is CASSQALVRTGQSNEQFF. The CDR3 DNA reads as TGCGCCAGCAGCCAAGCCTTAGTTCGGACGGGACAGTCGAATGAGCAGTTCTTC.

This clonotype has ten or more counts. The chain couples TRBV20-1 to TRBJ1-3; no firm D call. With 2 bases removed from V and 4 bases from J, the gap between germline ends came to 9 bases. The germline V gene has CDR1 DFQATT and CDR2 SNEGSKA (reference sequence). The CDR3 covers 13 residues. The CDR3 DNA sequence: TGCAGTGCTAGACCTAGCGGGGGAAACACCATATATTTT. It codes for CSARPSGGNTIYF.

This clonotype is deemed medium-sized (0.01 to 0.1%). This chain joins TRBV12-3 or TRBV12-4 and TRBJ1-6; D gene unclear. The CDR3 runs to 16 residues. V lost 1 base and J lost 6, with 13 bases in between. CDR3 bases: TGTGCCAGCAGTTTAGTGCCCTGGGTTCGTAATTCACCCCTCCACTTT. Residues: CASSLVPWVRNSPLHF.

This clonotype was observed at least ten times. The chain combines TRBV6-1 with TRBJ1-5; D uncertain. Trimming removed 3 bases from V and 7 bases from J, with 10 bases in between. Germline values: CDR1 MNHNS, CDR2 SASEGT. The CDR3 is 13 residues long. As DNA, the CDR3 is TGTGCCAGCAGTGAGGACCCGAGGCAGCCCCAGCATTTT. Translated: CASSEDPRQPQHF.

This clonotype was detected many times. CDR3 in amino acids: CASTQQGNQPQHF. DNA of the CDR3: TGTGCCAGCACCCAACAGGGTAATCAGCCCCAGCATTTT. The genes are TRBV6-1 and TRBJ1-5; possibly TRBD1 for D (6 bases). The germline CDR1 and CDR2 sequences are MNHNS and SASEGT. With 7 bases removed from V and 4 bases from J, the gap between germline ends came to 11 bases. The CDR3 is 13 residues long.

This clonotype has more than one count but fewer than ten. This sequence joins TRBV28 and TRBJ1-2; 10 bases are a match to TRBD1. Germline V gene sequence: CDR1 MDHEN, CDR2 SYDVKM. After removal of 3 bases from V and 8 bases from J, the junction contained 6 bases not matched to a gene. The CDR3 is 14 amino acids. CDR3: CASSFWGQGKGYTF. CDR3 sequence (DNA): TGTGCCAGCAGTTTTTGGGGACAGGGGAAGGGCTACACCTTC.

In its sample, this clonotype was seen many times. The chain combines TRBV5-1 with TRBJ2-3; 8 nucleotides align to TRBD2. CDR1 SGHRS and CDR2 YFSETQ come from the germline V gene. The CDR3 is made up of 16 amino acids. V was clipped by 3 bases and J by 2 bases; unmatched bases: 8. CDR3 loop: CASSSGGAGVTDTQYF. CDR3 sequence (DNA): TGCGCCAGCAGCTCGGGGGGGGCAGGGGTCACAGATACGCAGTATTTT.

A word on this clonotype: Since a much larger clone is just one base distant, this may be a read error. V usage is TRBV30 and J usage is TRBJ1-5; D uncertain. Germline V gene sequence: CDR1 GTSNPN, CDR2 SVGIG (reference sequence). The CDR3 runs 13 residues. Trimming pared 3 bases from V and 9 bases from J, leaving 15 bases between. CDR3 sequence: CAWRGGVGRPQHF. CDR3 DNA sequence: TGTGCCTGGAGAGGCGGGGTTGGTCGGCCCCAGCATTTT. Supplemented by reference TRBV30 and TRBJ1-5, the full variable domain reads SQTIHQWPATLVQPVGSPLSLECTVEGTSNPNLYWYRQAAGRGLQLLFYSVGIGQISSEVPQNLSASRPQDRQFILSSKKLLLSDSGFYLCAWRGGVGRPQHFGDGTRLSIL.

This clonotype was recorded many times. The chain links TRBV20-1 to TRBJ1-2; TRBD1 is a possible D gene (6 bases). The CDR3 has 14 amino acids. V was cut by 0 bases and J by 3 bases, with 11 bases left in between. In germline, CDR1 is DFQATT, CDR2 SNEGSKA (reference sequence). In DNA, the CDR3 is TGCAGTGCTAGAGATATGGGGGCTGACTATGGCTACACCTTC. It codes for CSARDMGADYGYTF.

This clonotype was detected many times. V usage is TRBV4-1 and J usage is TRBJ2-1, with D possibly being TRBD1 (6 bases). The germline gives CDR1 MGHRA, CDR2 YSYEKL. V lost 1 base and J 8 bases, leaving 18 bases between the germline ends. This CDR3 is built from 16 residues. CDR3 in amino acids: CASSQGATGWDHEQFF. The CDR3 DNA reads as TGCGCCAGCAGCCAAGGGGCGACAGGCTGGGACCATGAGCAGTTCTTC.

This clonotype was recorded only once. At one of its ends the junction is not consistent with the germline gene, which may arise from a read error. The chain combines TRBV10-3 with TRBJ2-1; maybe TRBD2 (5 bases). Germline V gene data show CDR1 as ENHRY and CDR2 as SYGVKD. This CDR3 has 16 residues. The DNA for the CDR3 is TGTGCCATCAGTAACGTAGCGAAAAGCTCCTACAGTGAGCAGTTCTTC. Its protein is CAISNVAKSSYSEQFF.